The 13 T cell receptor beta chains presented below share a single source sample, sequenced in a study of T cell responses to AZD1222 COVID-19 vaccine. Sequencing was performed with immunoSEQ multiplex PCR; in TCRdb, only in-frame clones are kept and a portion is missing. The table records about 200,000 clones, approximately 94% of them present only once. Material: peripheral blood, obtained 28 days after the second AZD1222 dose. The receptors stem from an adult who received the AZD1222 COVID-19 vaccine.

As DNA, the CDR3 is TGTGCCAGCAGCACCACCGGGACATCGAACTACGAGCAGTACTTC. Translated, it gives CASSTTGTSNYEQYF. The V call is TRBV7-2, the J call TRBJ2-7, with D perhaps matching TRBD1 (6 bases). Trimming stripped 5 bases from V and 3 bases from J, with 17 bases between. CDR1 and CDR2 from the germline V gene are SGHTA and FQGNSA. This CDR3 has 15 amino acids.

This clone appeared once. The chain carries TRBV27 and TRBJ1-1, with a possible D match to TRBD1 (6 bases). Between the trimmed V and J ends, which lost 6 bases and 1 base, there was a span of 12 bases. CDR3 length: 14 residues. Germline V gives CDR1 MNHEY, CDR2 SMNVEV (reference sequence). The CDR3 protein is CASRSGTPNTEAFF. The CDR3 DNA reads TGTGCCAGCAGATCCGGGACACCGAACACTGAAGCTTTCTTT.

The chain links TRBV7-9 to TRBJ1-2, with 7 bases matching TRBD1. CDR3 length: 17 residues. Germline V gene data show CDR1 as SEHNR and CDR2 as FQNEAQ (reference sequence). V shed 5 bases, J shed 1 base, and the junction held 13 bases outside the gene matches. The CDR3: CASSPPGQAGFNYGYTF. CDR3 nucleotide sequence: TGTGCCAGCAGCCCCCCCGGACAGGCCGGGTTTAACTATGGCTACACCTTC.

This chain links TRBV28 with TRBJ1-2; 8 bases align to TRBD1. V shed 5 bases, J shed 1 base, and the junction held 12 bases outside the gene matches. Germline V gene data show CDR1 as MDHEN and CDR2 as SYDVKM. The CDR3 has 17 amino acids. This chain's CDR3 is CASSPAGGDPGNYGYTF. The DNA for the CDR3 is TGTGCCAGCAGTCCGGCAGGGGGCGATCCCGGTAACTATGGCTACACCTTC.

V usage is TRBV6-5 and J usage is TRBJ2-1; D is tentatively TRBD1 or TRBD2 (5 bases each). This CDR3 spans 12 amino acids. V gave up 5 bases and J gave up 9 bases, with 11 bases separating them. The V gene's germline CDR1 is MNHEY and CDR2 SVGAGI. CDR3 sequence: CASSTPGTEQFF. In DNA, the CDR3 is TGTGCCAGCAGTACCCCCGGGACTGAGCAGTTCTTC.

V is TRBV18 and J is TRBJ1-2; perhaps TRBD1 as D (5 bases). Deletions cut 4 bases from V and 4 bases from J, with 10 bases between. CDR3 length: 13 amino acids. CDR1 and CDR2 (germline): KGHSH, LQKENI. Here the CDR3 reads CASSQDSAYGYTF. CDR3 DNA: TGTGCCAGCTCACAAGACAGTGCCTATGGCTACACCTTC. Based on the CDR3 plus reference TRBV18 and TRBJ1-2, the full variable domain is NAGVMQNPRHLVRRRGQEARLRCSPMKGHSHVYWYRQLPEEGLKFMVYLQKENIIDESGMPKERFSAEFPKEGPSILRIQQVVRGDSAAYFCASSQDSAYGYTFGSGTRLTVV.

The J gene is TRBJ1-4, the V gene TRBV5-8; 8 bases line up with TRBD1. V lost 4 bases to trimming and J lost 5 bases; unmatched junction nucleotides: 7. The CDR3 is made up of 15 amino acids. Looked up from germline, CDR1 is SGHTS and CDR2 is YDEGEE. CDR3 DNA: TGTGCCAGCAGCAAGGGGGACAGGCAAAATGAAAAACTGTTTTTT. It specifies CASSKGDRQNEKLFF.

The CDR3 is CASVGGAMGPNYGYTF. For the CDR3, the DNA is TGTGCCAGCGTCGGAGGAGCTATGGGGCCAAACTATGGCTACACCTTC. The chain carries TRBV9 and TRBJ1-2; possible D gene TRBD1, 5 bases. The CDR3 has 16 residues. Germline V gene lookup returns CDR1 SGDLS and CDR2 YYNGEE. Trimming removed 7 bases from V and 2 bases from J, with 21 bases in between. Filled out from reference TRBV9 and TRBJ1-2, the complete variable domain reads DSGVTQTPKHLITATGQRVTLRCSPRSGDLSVYWYQQSLDQGLQFLIQYYNGEERAKGNILERFSAQQFPDLHSELNLSSLELGDSALYFCASVGGAMGPNYGYTFGSGTRLTVV.

The CDR3 DNA is TGTGCCAGCAGCTTATACGAGGGGACAAGGATTGGAAACACCATATATTTT. Translated, it gives CASSLYEGTRIGNTIYF. The chain combines TRBV7-9 with TRBJ1-3; tentatively, D is TRBD1 (6 bases). V gave up 2 bases and J gave up 3 bases, with 17 bases separating them. This CDR3 contains 17 residues. Germline V gives CDR1 SEHNR, CDR2 FQNEAQ (reference sequence).

This clone came up once. The CDR3 bases are TGTGCCAGTAGTAGGACCCCTCTAGCCTATGGCTACACCTTC. It encodes CASSRTPLAYGYTF. This rearrangement joins TRBV19 to TRBJ1-2; D is ambiguous. CDR1 and CDR2 from the germline V gene are LNHDA and SQIVND (reference sequence). This CDR3 contains 14 residues. V lost 4 bases and J lost 4, with 13 bases in between.

The chain uses TRBV10-3 and TRBJ2-1; 10 bases agree with TRBD2. J was trimmed by 7 bases and V by 4 bases; bases with no gene match: 4. The CDR3 spans 14 residues. The germline V gene encodes CDR1 ENHRY and CDR2 SYGVKD. The CDR3 is CAISGTSGSNEQFF. CDR3 sequence (DNA): TGTGCCATCAGTGGGACTAGCGGATCTAATGAGCAGTTCTTC.

This clone was observed once. The rearrangement uses TRBV10-2 and TRBJ1-1; D remains ambiguous. This CDR3 is built from 11 residues. The germline gives CDR1 WSHSY, CDR2 SAAADI. V shed 5 bases and J shed 5 bases, with 6 bases lying between them. CDR3 DNA: TGCGCCAGCAGTTCGGATACTGAAGCTTTCTTT. It is translated as CASSSDTEAFF.

The V gene is TRBV6-5, the J gene TRBJ1-1; D is uncertain. V was pared by 2 bases and J by 5 bases, with 15 bases between. The V gene's germline CDR1 is MNHEY and CDR2 SVGAGI. The CDR3 sequence is 15 residues long. CDR3 amino acids: CASSYQYTGGTEAFF. CDR3 nucleotides: TGTGCCAGCAGTTACCAATACACGGGAGGGACTGAAGCTTTCTTT.